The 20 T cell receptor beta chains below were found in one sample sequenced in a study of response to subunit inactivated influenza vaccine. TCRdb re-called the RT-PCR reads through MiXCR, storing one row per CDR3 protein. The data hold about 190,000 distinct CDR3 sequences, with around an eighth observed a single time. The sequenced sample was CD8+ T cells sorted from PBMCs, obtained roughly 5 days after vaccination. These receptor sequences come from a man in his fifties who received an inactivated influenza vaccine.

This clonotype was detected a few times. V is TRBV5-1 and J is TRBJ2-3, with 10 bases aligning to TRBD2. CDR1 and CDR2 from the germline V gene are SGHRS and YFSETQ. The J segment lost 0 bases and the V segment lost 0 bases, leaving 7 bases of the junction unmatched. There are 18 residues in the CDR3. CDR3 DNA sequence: TGCGCCAGCAGCTTGGGGGGACTAGCGCACACTAGCACAGATACGCAGTATTTT. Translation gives CASSLGGLAHTSTDTQYF.

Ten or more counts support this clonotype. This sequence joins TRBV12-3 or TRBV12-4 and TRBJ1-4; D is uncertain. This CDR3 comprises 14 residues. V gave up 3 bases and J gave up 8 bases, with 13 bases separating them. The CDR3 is CASSFPGLGEKLFF. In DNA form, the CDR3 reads TGTGCCAGCAGTTTCCCGGGTCTGGGAGAAAAACTGTTTTTT.

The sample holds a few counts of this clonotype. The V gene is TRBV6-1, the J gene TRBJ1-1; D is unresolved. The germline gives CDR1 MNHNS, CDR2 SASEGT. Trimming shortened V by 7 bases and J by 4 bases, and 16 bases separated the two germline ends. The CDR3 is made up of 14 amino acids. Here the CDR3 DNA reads TGTGCCAGCACGTCCCGGGGAGGGAGCACTGAAGCTTTCTTT. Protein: CASTSRGGSTEAFF.

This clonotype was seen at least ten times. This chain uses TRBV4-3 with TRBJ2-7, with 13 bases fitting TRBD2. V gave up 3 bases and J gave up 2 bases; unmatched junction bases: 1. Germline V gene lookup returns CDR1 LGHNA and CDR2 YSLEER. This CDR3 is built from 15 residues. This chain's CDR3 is CASSQGTSGTYEQYF. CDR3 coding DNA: TGCGCCAGCAGCCAGGGGACTAGCGGGACCTACGAGCAGTACTTC.

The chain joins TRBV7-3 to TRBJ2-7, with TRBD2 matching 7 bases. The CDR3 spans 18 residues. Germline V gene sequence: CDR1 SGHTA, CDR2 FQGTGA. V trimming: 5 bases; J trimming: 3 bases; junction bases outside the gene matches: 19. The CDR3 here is CASSPGDLLWGRDYEQYF. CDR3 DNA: TGTGCCAGCAGCCCTGGGGACTTATTATGGGGGAGGGACTACGAGCAGTACTTC.

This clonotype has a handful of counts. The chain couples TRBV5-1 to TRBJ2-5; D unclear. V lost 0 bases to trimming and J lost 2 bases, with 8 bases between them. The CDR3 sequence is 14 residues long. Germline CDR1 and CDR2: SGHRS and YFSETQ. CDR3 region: CASSLEAGQETQYF. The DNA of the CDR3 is TGCGCCAGCAGCTTGGAGGCAGGACAAGAGACCCAGTACTTC.

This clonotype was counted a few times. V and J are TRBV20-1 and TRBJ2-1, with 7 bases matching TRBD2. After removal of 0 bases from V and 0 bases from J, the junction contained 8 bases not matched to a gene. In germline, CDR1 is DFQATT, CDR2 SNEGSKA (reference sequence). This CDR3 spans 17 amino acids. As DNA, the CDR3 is TGCAGTGCTAGAGATCTGCGCGGGAGCAGCTCCTACAATGAGCAGTTCTTC. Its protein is CSARDLRGSSSYNEQFF.

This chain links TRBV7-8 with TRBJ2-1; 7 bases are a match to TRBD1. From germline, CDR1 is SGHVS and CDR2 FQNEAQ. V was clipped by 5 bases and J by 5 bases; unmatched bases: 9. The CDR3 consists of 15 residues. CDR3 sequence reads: CASSVERGPHNEQFF. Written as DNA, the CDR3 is TGTGCCAGCAGCGTAGAAAGGGGGCCGCACAATGAGCAGTTCTTC.

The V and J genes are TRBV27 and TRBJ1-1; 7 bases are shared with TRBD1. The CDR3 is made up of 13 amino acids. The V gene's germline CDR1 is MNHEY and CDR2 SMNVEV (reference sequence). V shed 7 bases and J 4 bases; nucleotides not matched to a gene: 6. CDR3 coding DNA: TGTGCCAGCAATGTTAACAGGGGCACTGAAGCTTTCTTT. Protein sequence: CASNVNRGTEAFF.

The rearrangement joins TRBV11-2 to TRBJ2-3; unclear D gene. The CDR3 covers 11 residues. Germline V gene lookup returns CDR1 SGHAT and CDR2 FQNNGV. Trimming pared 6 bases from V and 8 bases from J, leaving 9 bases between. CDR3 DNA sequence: TGTGCCAGCAGGATCTTAGGTACGCAGTATTTT. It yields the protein CASRILGTQYF. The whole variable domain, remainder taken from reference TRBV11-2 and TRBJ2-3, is EAGVAQSPRYKIIEKRQSVAFWCNPISGHATLYWYQQILGQGPKLLIQFQNNGVVDDSQLPKDRFSAERLKGVDSTLKIQPAKLEDSAVYLCASRILGTQYFGPGTRLTVL.

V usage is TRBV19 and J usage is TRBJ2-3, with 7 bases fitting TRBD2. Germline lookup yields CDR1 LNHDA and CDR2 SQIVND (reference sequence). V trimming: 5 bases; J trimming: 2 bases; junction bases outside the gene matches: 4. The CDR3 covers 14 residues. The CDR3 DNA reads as TGTGCCAGTAGTGCCGGACTAGACACAGATACGCAGTATTTT. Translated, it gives CASSAGLDTDTQYF. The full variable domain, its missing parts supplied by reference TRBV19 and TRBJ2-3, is DGGITQSPKYLFRKEGQNVTLSCEQNLNHDAMYWYRQDPGQGLRLIYYSQIVNDFQKGDIAEGYSVSREKKESFPLTVTSAQKNPTAFYLCASSAGLDTDTQYFGPGTRLTVL.

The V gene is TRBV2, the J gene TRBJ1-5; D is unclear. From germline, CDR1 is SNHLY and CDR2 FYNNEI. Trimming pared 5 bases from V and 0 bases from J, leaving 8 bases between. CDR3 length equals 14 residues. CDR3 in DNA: TGTGCCAGCAGTCAAGGGTATAGCAATCAGCCCCAGCATTTT. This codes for CASSQGYSNQPQHF.

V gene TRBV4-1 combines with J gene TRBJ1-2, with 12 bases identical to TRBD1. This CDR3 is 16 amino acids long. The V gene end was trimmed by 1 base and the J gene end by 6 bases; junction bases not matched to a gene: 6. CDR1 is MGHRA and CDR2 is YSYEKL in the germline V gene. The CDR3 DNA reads TGCGCCAGCAGCCAAGTTGGGACAGGGGGCCGGGATGGCTACACCTTC. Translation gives CASSQVGTGGRDGYTF.

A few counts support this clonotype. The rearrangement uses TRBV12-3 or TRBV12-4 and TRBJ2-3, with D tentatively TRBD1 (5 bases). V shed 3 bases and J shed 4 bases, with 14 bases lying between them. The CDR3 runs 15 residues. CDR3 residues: CASSFPMTEPDTQYF. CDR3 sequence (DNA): TGTGCCAGCAGTTTTCCCATGACAGAACCAGATACGCAGTATTTT.

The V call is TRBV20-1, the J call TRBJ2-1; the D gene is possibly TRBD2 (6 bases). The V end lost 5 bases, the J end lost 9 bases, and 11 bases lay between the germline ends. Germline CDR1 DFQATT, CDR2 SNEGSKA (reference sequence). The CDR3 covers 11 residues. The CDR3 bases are TGCAGTGCTCCATACGGGGGTGAGCAGTTCTTC. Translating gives CSAPYGGEQFF.

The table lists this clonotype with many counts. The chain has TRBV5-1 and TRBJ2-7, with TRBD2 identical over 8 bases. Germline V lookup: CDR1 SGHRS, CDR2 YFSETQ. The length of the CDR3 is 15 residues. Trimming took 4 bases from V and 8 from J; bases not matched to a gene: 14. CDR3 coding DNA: TGCGCCAGCAGCCCATCGGGACTAGACCTTATCCAGCAGTACTTC. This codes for CASSPSGLDLIQQYF. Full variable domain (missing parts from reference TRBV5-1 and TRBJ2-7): KAGVTQTPRYLIKTRGQQVTLSCSPISGHRSVSWYQQTPGQGLQFLFEYFSETQRNKGNFPGRFSGRQFSNSRSEMNVSTLELGDSALYLCASSPSGLDLIQQYFGPGTRLTVT.

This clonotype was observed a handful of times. The CDR3 loop reads CSVEWRGVSTDTQYF. Here the CDR3 DNA reads TGCAGCGTTGAATGGCGGGGGGTTAGCACAGATACGCAGTATTTT. V gene TRBV29-1 combines with J gene TRBJ2-3; 8 nucleotides match TRBD2. Germline CDR1 and CDR2: SQVTM and ANQGSEA. Trimming at V came to 2 bases and at J to 0 bases, leaving 4 bases not matched to a gene. This CDR3 contains 15 residues.

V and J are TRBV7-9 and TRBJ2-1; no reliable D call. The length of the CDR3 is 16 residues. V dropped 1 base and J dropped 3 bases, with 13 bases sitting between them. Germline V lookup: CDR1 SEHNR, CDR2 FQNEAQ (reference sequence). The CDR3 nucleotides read TGTGCCAGCAGCTTAGAGGTACAGATCCTCTACAATGAGCAGTTCTTC. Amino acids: CASSLEVQILYNEQFF.

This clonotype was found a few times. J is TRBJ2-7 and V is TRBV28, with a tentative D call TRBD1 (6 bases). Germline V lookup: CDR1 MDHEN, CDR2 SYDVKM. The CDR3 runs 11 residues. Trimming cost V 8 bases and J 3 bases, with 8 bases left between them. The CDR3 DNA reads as TGTGCCAGCCTACAGGGCTACGAGCAGTACTTC. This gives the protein CASLQGYEQYF.

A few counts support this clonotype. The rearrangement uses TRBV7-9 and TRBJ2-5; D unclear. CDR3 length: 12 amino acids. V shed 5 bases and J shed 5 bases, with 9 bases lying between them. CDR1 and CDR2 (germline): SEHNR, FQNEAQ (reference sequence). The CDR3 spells CASSLKAETQYF. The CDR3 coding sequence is TGTGCCAGCAGCCTGAAGGCCGAGACCCAGTACTTC.